This TCR beta chain is drawn from a study of blood T cell repertoires in COVID-19. Study as a whole: Samples representing acute and convalescent COVID-19 were sourced from the United States, Italy and Spain. T cells, B-cell-depleted T cells, or PBMCs supplied cDNA or gDNA.

Authors' methods: Quantification of nucleated cells was approximated via reference gene primer amplification. Produced via immunoSEQ multiplex PCR; TCRdb's table is partial and in-frame only. The V and J calls and clone size were taken over from that table, and D and trimming were inferred from the DNA. This table has around 26,000 clones, 87% appearing once. This clone was seen a single time. What was sequenced was peripheral blood. The TCR sequence derives from a human donor with active COVID-19. The donor label of this sample is uncertain.

The chain's CDR3 is CASSQVRRSTYNEQFF. DNA of the CDR3: TGTGCCAGCAGCCAAGTGAGACGTAGCACCTACAATGAGCAGTTCTTC. The genes are TRBV4-2 and TRBJ2-1; D unclear. Trimming left V 1 base short and J 2 bases short, with 12 bases between. This CDR3 is built from 16 residues. Germline V gene data show CDR1 as LGHNA and CDR2 as YNFKEQ.